This T cell receptor beta chain was obtained from a study of blood T cell repertoires in COVID-19. Background on the study: The origin of the acute and convalescent COVID-19 samples was the United States, Italy and Spain. Sources were T cells, B-cell-depleted T cells, or PBMCs; the material itself was cDNA or gDNA.

Authors' analysis steps: Estimation of nucleated cell counts relied on the amplification of reference gene primers. Some clones are missing from TCRdb's copy, which holds only in-frame ones; the method was immunoSEQ multiplex PCR. Clonal size and the V and J genes are those of that table, whereas D and trimming came from the DNA. The sample holds 370,000 or so clones; roughly 80% are singletons and the top ten take roughly 1.1%. The TCR was taken from a human donor with acute or convalescent COVID-19. The donor label of this sample is uncertain. The material sequenced was peripheral blood.

CDR3 residues: CASSPLGTGGETEAFF. The CDR3, as DNA: TGTGCCAGCTCACCCCTTGGGACAGGGGGCGAGACTGAAGCTTTCTTT. The rearrangement links TRBV18 to TRBJ1-1, with TRBD1 matching 12 bases. Per germline, CDR1 KGHSH and CDR2 LQKENI. This CDR3 comprises 16 residues. Trimming cost V 3 bases and J 5 bases; bases outside gene matches: 7. The full variable domain, in which reference TRBV18 and TRBJ1-1 provide the parts outside the CDR3, is NAGVMQNPRHLVRRRGQEARLRCSPMKGHSHVYWYRQLPEEGLKFMVYLQKENIIDESGMPKERFSAEFPKEGPSILRIQQVVRGDSAAYFCASSPLGTGGETEAFFGQGTRLTVV.